This record looks at one T cell receptor beta chain sequence and its context. The sample originates from a study of blood T cell repertoires in COVID-19. Study-wide background: Researchers got acute and convalescent COVID-19 samples from the United States, Italy and Spain.

Assay: immunoSEQ multiplex PCR; the TCRdb copy retains only in-frame clones and omits some. The table includes some 160,000 clones, around 84% detected once. Patients at the Seattle site were enrolled during active infection and followed longitudinally. The CDR3 is 15 amino acids. Trimming shortened V by 4 bases and J by 3 bases, and 14 bases separated the two germline ends. From germline, CDR1 is SGHDT and CDR2 YYEEEE. Input material: peripheral blood. This sequence originates from a woman of 80 years or more with COVID-19, enrolled during active disease. The V and J genes are TRBV5-6 and TRBJ2-1, with a weak D call TRBD1 (5 bases). CDR3 coding DNA: TGTGCCAGCAGCGACCTGCCGGACAACTACAATGAGCAGTTCTTC. This translates into CASSDLPDNYNEQFF.